This T cell receptor (beta chain) was captured in a study of T cell changes during pregnancy in multiple sclerosis. TCRdb keeps only in-frame clones here, not all; method: immunoSEQ multiplex PCR. The sample shows about 79,000 clones, about nine tenths of them seen only once. This CDR3 comprises 13 residues. Germline V gene data show CDR1 as MNHEY and CDR2 as SMNVEV (reference sequence). V gave up 5 bases and J gave up 6 bases, with 14 bases separating them. The clonotype originates from a female donor with multiple sclerosis, enrolled in a pregnancy study. The source material was CD4+ T cells from peripheral blood mononuclear cells, sampled in the second trimester of pregnancy. J is TRBJ2-7 and V is TRBV27; D is possibly TRBD1 (6 bases). The DNA for the CDR3 is TGTGCCAGCAGTCCGGGACATATTGGCGAGCAGTACTTC. It is translated as CASSPGHIGEQYF.